This passage covers 29 T cell receptor beta chains from one sample sequenced in a study of control samples from healthy donors and cancer patients (dated by TCRdb to 2020 to 2022). The protocol used for the library was the immunoSEQ multiplex PCR assay. TCRdb's version of the immuneACCESS table is confined to in-frame rearrangements and falls short of the full clone set. An unresolved V gene accounts for under half of the shortfall where checked; the remainder is of unknown origin. This sample is represented by 75,000 to 80,000 clones; roughly nine tenths of them were singletons. Approximately 9.4% of the sample lies in the top ten. Input material: PBMCs. These receptors were taken from a woman in her fifties or sixties with colorectal cancer.

The V and J genes are TRBV7-7 and TRBJ2-7; 11 positions agree with TRBD1. The J segment lost 6 bases and the V segment lost 5 bases, leaving 12 bases of the junction unmatched. This CDR3 spans 16 amino acids. Germline CDR1 is SSHAT and CDR2 is FNYEAQ (reference sequence). This CDR3 is CASSLRTGTGGGEQYV. The CDR3 DNA follows: TGTGCCAGCAGCCTAAGGACCGGGACAGGGGGAGGCGAGCAGTACGTC.

The rearrangement uses TRBV12-5 and TRBJ2-1; 8 bases agree with TRBD1. The J segment lost 4 bases and the V segment lost 6 bases, leaving 8 bases of the junction unmatched. The CDR3 sequence is 15 residues long. CDR1 LGHNT and CDR2 FRNRAP come from the germline V gene. The CDR3 protein is CASGPGTGLYNEQFF. In DNA, the CDR3 is TGTGCTAGTGGCCCTGGGACAGGCCTATACAATGAGCAGTTCTTC.

The chain carries TRBV7-2 and TRBJ2-5; 7 positions agree with TRBD1. Germline V gene sequence: CDR1 SGHTA, CDR2 FQGNSA. With 4 bases clipped from V and 1 base from J, the junction kept 9 bases outside the gene matches. The CDR3 is 16 residues long. The CDR3 loop is CASSSAGTAGQETQYF. CDR3 nucleotide sequence: TGTGCCAGCAGCTCCGCCGGGACAGCCGGCCAAGAGACCCAGTACTTC.

The chain links TRBV5-6 to TRBJ1-2, with unresolved D. Trimming left V 0 bases short and J 8 bases short, with 20 bases between. Germline CDR1 is SGHDT and CDR2 is YYEEEE. The length of the CDR3 is 16 residues. CDR3: CASSLDHPDRFSGYTF. The CDR3 DNA follows: TGTGCCAGCAGCTTGGATCACCCCGATAGGTTTTCGGGCTACACCTTC.

V and J are TRBV9 and TRBJ1-5; D remains ambiguous. Germline lookup yields CDR1 SGDLS and CDR2 YYNGEE. The length of the CDR3 is 14 residues. V shed 0 bases and J shed 7 bases, with 11 bases lying between them. For the CDR3, the DNA is TGTGCCAGCAGCGTAGGAGCGGGGAACCAGCCCCAGCATTTT. This codes for CASSVGAGNQPQHF.

The V call is TRBV4-2, the J call TRBJ2-2; TRBD1 agrees at 7 bases. Per the germline V gene, CDR1 is LGHNA and CDR2 is YNFKEQ. Germline trimming cut 4 bases from V and 1 base from J; bases unmatched to any gene: 3. This CDR3 is built from 15 residues. The CDR3 loop is CASSRGTVNTGELFF. The CDR3 nucleotides are TGTGCCAGCAGCCGGGGGACAGTGAACACCGGGGAGCTGTTTTTT.

This clone was counted only a few times. The sample contains more than one DNA sequence encoding this CDR3. The rearrangement uses TRBV5-6 and TRBJ1-2, with D maybe TRBD1 (6 bases). The CDR3 consists of 15 residues. V dropped 0 bases and J dropped 4 bases, with 13 bases sitting between them. Per the germline V gene, CDR1 is SGHDT and CDR2 is YYEEEE. The CDR3 protein is CASSLEGVRGYGYTF. CDR3 sequence (DNA): TGTGCCAGCAGCTTGGAGGGGGTGCGGGGCTATGGCTACACCTTC.

The V gene is TRBV24-1, the J gene TRBJ1-2; 8 positions match TRBD1. Unmatched junction bases numbered 4, after V lost 4 bases and J lost 4 bases. Per germline, CDR1 KGHDR and CDR2 SFDVKD. The CDR3 is made up of 14 amino acids. Here the CDR3 reads CATSDPGTGYGYTF. CDR3 sequence (DNA): TGTGCCACCAGTGACCCCGGGACAGGCTATGGCTACACCTTC.

The chain carries TRBV5-1 and TRBJ2-5; D perhaps matches TRBD1 (8 bases). Germline V lookup: CDR1 SGHRS, CDR2 YFSETQ. Trimming shortened V by 0 bases and J by 5 bases, and 20 bases separated the two germline ends. The CDR3 is 17 residues long. The CDR3 spells CASSLEQGGWKQETQYF. The CDR3 nucleotides are TGCGCCAGCAGCTTGGAACAGGGGGGGTGGAAGCAGGAGACCCAGTACTTC.

J is TRBJ2-5 and V is TRBV6-2 or TRBV6-3, with 8 bases that match TRBD1. The CDR3 extends over 14 amino acids. The germline CDR1 and CDR2 sequences are MNHEY and SVGEGT. Trimming took 6 bases from V and 1 from J; bases not matched to a gene: 4. CDR3 sequence (DNA): TGTGCCAGCAGCCGACAGGGGTCCCAAGAGACCCAGTACTTC. Its protein is CASSRQGSQETQYF.

This clone turned up a few times. V gene TRBV6-1 combines with J gene TRBJ1-1; weak D call: TRBD1 (6 bases). V was trimmed by 3 bases and J by 0 bases, leaving 8 bases between them. CDR1 and CDR2 (germline): MNHNS, SASEGT. The CDR3 loop spans 14 amino acids. DNA for the CDR3: TGTGCCAGCAGTGACAGGGGATTGAACACTGAAGCTTTCTTT. This codes for CASSDRGLNTEAFF.

The chain carries TRBV5-1 and TRBJ1-5; no clear D gene. Germline assignment: CDR1 SGHRS and CDR2 YFSETQ. The CDR3 extends over 14 amino acids. V was trimmed by 2 bases and J by 5 bases, leaving 11 bases between them. For the CDR3, the DNA is TGCGCCAGCAGCTTAGTTTCCGGAGATCAGCCCCAGCATTTT. Amino acid sequence: CASSLVSGDQPQHF.

CDR3 nucleotide sequence: TGCGCCAGCAGCCTTGCTTGGGGACGGGGCGACACTGAAGCTTTCTTT. This translates into CASSLAWGRGDTEAFF. The chain has TRBV4-1 and TRBJ1-1; TRBD1 might be the D (5 bases). The CDR3 length is 16 residues. The ends were cut back, 4 bases at V and 3 bases at J, with 18 bases in the middle. In germline, CDR1 is MGHRA, CDR2 YSYEKL.

V is TRBV10-1 and J is TRBJ1-1, with a weak D call TRBD1 (6 bases). The CDR3 spans 13 residues. Germline CDR1 WNHNN, CDR2 SYGVQD (reference sequence). V shed 5 bases and J shed 4 bases, with 11 bases lying between them. The CDR3 here is CASSTRGSTEAFF. Here the CDR3 DNA reads TGCGCCAGCAGTACCAGGGGCTCCACTGAAGCTTTCTTT.

The CDR3 coding sequence is TGTGCCAGCAGTTACTCGGGAGGGCAACAAGAGACCCAGTACTTC. Translating gives CASSYSGGQQETQYF. This chain connects TRBV6-6 to TRBJ2-5, with 7 nucleotides matching TRBD2. V lost 0 bases to trimming and J lost 2 bases; unmatched junction nucleotides: 3. Germline V lookup: CDR1 MNHNY, CDR2 SVGAGI (reference sequence). The CDR3 contains 15 residues.

The rearrangement links TRBV7-9 to TRBJ1-1; unclear D gene. This CDR3 is built from 14 residues. The V gene lost 4 bases and the J gene lost 0 bases, with 9 bases spanning the gap. Germline lookup yields CDR1 SEHNR and CDR2 FQNEAQ (reference sequence). The CDR3, as DNA: TGTGCCAGCAGCTCCGGACGGATGAACACTGAAGCTTTCTTT. Protein product: CASSSGRMNTEAFF. Supplemented by reference TRBV7-9 and TRBJ1-1, the full variable domain reads DTGVSQNPRHKITKRGQNVTFRCDPISEHNRLYWYRQTLGQGPEFLTYFQNEAQLEKSRLLSDRFSAERPKGSFSTLEIQRTEQGDSAMYLCASSSGRMNTEAFFGQGTRLTVV.

V and J are TRBV30 and TRBJ1-2, with D tentatively TRBD1 (5 bases). Germline-derived CDR1 and CDR2 are GTSNPN and SVGIG (reference sequence). This CDR3 spans 12 amino acids. The V end was cut by 1 base, the J end by 5 bases, with 8 bases between. The CDR3 here is CAWSGGAYGYTF. The CDR3, as DNA: TGTGCCTGGAGTGGAGGGGCGTATGGCTACACCTTC.

Only one count was recorded for this clone. V usage is TRBV28 and J usage is TRBJ1-2; tentative D call: TRBD1 (6 bases). The CDR3 spans 13 residues. V lost 6 bases and J lost 3, with 11 bases in between. From germline, CDR1 is MDHEN and CDR2 SYDVKM. The CDR3 sequence is CASRVGGHYGYTF. The CDR3 DNA follows: TGTGCCAGCAGGGTCGGGGGGCACTATGGCTACACCTTC.

The V gene is TRBV6-6, the J gene TRBJ1-1; D remains unclear. Trimming shortened V by 0 bases and J by 5 bases, and 4 bases separated the two germline ends. The CDR3 runs to 12 residues. Germline assignment: CDR1 MNHNY and CDR2 SVGAGI (reference sequence). This CDR3 reads CASSYSDTEAFF. Here the CDR3 DNA reads TGTGCCAGCAGTTACTCAGATACTGAAGCTTTCTTT.

V usage is TRBV2 and J usage is TRBJ1-2; D remains unclear. This CDR3 is 12 amino acids long. The V gene lost 8 bases and the J gene lost 8 bases, with 15 bases spanning the gap. The germline CDR1 and CDR2 sequences are SNHLY and FYNNEI. The CDR3 here is CASHDQGGGYTF. The DNA of the CDR3 is TGTGCCAGCCACGATCAAGGTGGAGGCTACACCTTC. Full variable domain (rest looked up from reference TRBV2 and TRBJ1-2): EPEVTQTPSHQVTQMGQEVILRCVPISNHLYFYWYRQILGQKVEFLVSFYNNEISEKSEIFDDQFSVERPDGSNFTLKIRSTKLEDSAMYFCASHDQGGGYTFGSGTRLTVV.

The rearrangement uses TRBV29-1 and TRBJ2-3, with a tentative D call TRBD2 (7 bases). V was trimmed by 8 bases and J by 1 base, leaving 13 bases between them. Germline CDR1 reads SQVTM; CDR2 reads ANQGSEA. The CDR3 contains 13 residues. In DNA, the CDR3 is TGCAGCTTGAGAGGGGGGGGCACAGATACGCAGTATTTT. Translation gives CSLRGGGTDTQYF.

V and J are TRBV6-5 and TRBJ1-4, with 7 bases matching TRBD1. Germline loops: CDR1 MNHEY, CDR2 SVGAGI. This CDR3 is built from 15 residues. J lost 0 bases, V lost 6 bases, and 4 bases had no gene match. CDR3 DNA: TGTGCCAGCAGGACAGGGATCACAACTAATGAAAAACTGTTTTTT. It is translated as CASRTGITTNEKLFF.

This clone was detected only once. The J gene is TRBJ2-1, the V gene TRBV12-5; 9 bases align to TRBD1. The CDR3 loop spans 15 amino acids. Germline loops: CDR1 LGHNT, CDR2 FRNRAP. V trimming: 1 base; J trimming: 9 bases; junction bases outside the gene matches: 7. Here the CDR3 DNA reads TGTGCTAGTGGTTTGGGGGGGACAGGGTCCAGTGAGCAGTTCTTC. Translation: CASGLGGTGSSEQFF.

The chain recombines TRBV19 with TRBJ1-2, with D tentatively TRBD1 (5 bases). The CDR3 length is 14 residues. Germline V gene sequence: CDR1 LNHDA, CDR2 SQIVND (reference sequence). V lost 5 bases to trimming and J lost 5 bases, with 15 bases between them. DNA of the CDR3: TGTGCCAGTAGTTTTCAGGGTTGGCAATATGGCTACACCTTC. It is translated as CASSFQGWQYGYTF.

This clone was counted a single time. CDR3: CASTRTANTEAFF. The CDR3 DNA reads TGTGCCAGCACTCGGACGGCGAACACTGAAGCTTTCTTT. V and J are TRBV12-3 or TRBV12-4 and TRBJ1-1; D gene uncertain. The CDR3 length is 13 residues. V was pared by 7 bases and J by 1 base, with 10 bases between.

There are a few counts of this clone. This chain links TRBV19 with TRBJ1-6, with a possible D match to TRBD1 (6 bases). The germline V gene has CDR1 LNHDA and CDR2 SQIVND (reference sequence). The CDR3 spans 13 residues. Trimming pared 3 bases from V and 7 bases from J, leaving 7 bases between. This chain's CDR3 is CASSMGQNSPLHF. DNA of the CDR3: TGTGCCAGTAGTATGGGACAAAATTCACCCCTCCACTTT. Full variable domain (missing parts from reference TRBV19 and TRBJ1-6): DGGITQSPKYLFRKEGQNVTLSCEQNLNHDAMYWYRQDPGQGLRLIYYSQIVNDFQKGDIAEGYSVSREKKESFPLTVTSAQKNPTAFYLCASSMGQNSPLHFGNGTRLTVT.

The chain joins TRBV5-6 to TRBJ1-5, with 9 bases lining up with TRBD1. This CDR3 contains 17 residues. The trim removed 2 bases at V and 7 bases at J, leaving 13 bases unmatched. Germline CDR1 SGHDT, CDR2 YYEEEE. The chain's CDR3 is CASSLRNRGPSGQPQHF. The CDR3 DNA is TGTGCCAGCAGCTTAAGAAACAGGGGGCCCTCCGGGCAGCCCCAGCATTTT. Supplemented by reference TRBV5-6 and TRBJ1-5, the full variable domain reads DAGVTQSPTHLIKTRGQQVTLRCSPKSGHDTVSWYQQALGQGPQFIFQYYEEEERQRGNFPDRFSGHQFPNYSSELNVNALLLGDSALYLCASSLRNRGPSGQPQHFGDGTRLSIL.

This chain links TRBV7-9 with TRBJ2-5; 7 bases map to TRBD2. This CDR3 is 14 amino acids long. V trimming: 4 bases; J trimming: 1 base; junction bases outside the gene matches: 3. Germline lookup yields CDR1 SEHNR and CDR2 FQNEAQ (reference sequence). The CDR3 nucleotides are TGTGCCAGCAGCTATGGCGGGGGCCAAGAGACCCAGTACTTC. Protein sequence: CASSYGGGQETQYF.

The chain recombines TRBV7-2 with TRBJ1-5, with TRBD1 matching over 7 bases. Looked up from germline, CDR1 is SGHTA and CDR2 is FQGNSA. This CDR3 has 15 residues. The V gene end was trimmed by 5 bases and the J gene end by 6 bases; junction bases not matched to a gene: 10. The chain's CDR3 is CASSRIQGLGQPQHF. For the CDR3, the DNA is TGTGCCAGCAGCCGTATACAGGGGCTGGGTCAGCCCCAGCATTTT.